Listed below are T cell receptor beta chains from one sample, sequenced in a study of blood T cell repertoires in COVID-19. Some clones are missing from TCRdb's copy, which holds only in-frame ones; the method was immunoSEQ multiplex PCR. The sample consists of some 180,000 clones, around four fifths of them appearing once. Sequenced input: peripheral blood. The receptor set was obtained from a woman in her 70s who had recovered from COVID-19. Each CDR3 is given without its conserved first and last residue.

V gene	J gene	CDR3 protein
TRBV19	TRBJ2-1	ASRTSGTHSYNEQF
TRBV27	TRBJ2-5	ASSRSGGQETQY
TRBV6-5	TRBJ1-6	ASSRDRFWSPLH
TRBV7-2	TRBJ1-2	ASRKRSTGLANYGYT
TRBV7-3	TRBJ1-2	ASSKDRGLGGYT
TRBV18	TRBJ1-4	ASSGSGVVNEKLF
TRBV7-2	TRBJ2-7	ASRYTPGHFRPYEQY
TRBV25-1	TRBJ2-5	ATADRWETQY
TRBV29-1	TRBJ1-1	SVAGKNTEAF
TRBV4-2	TRBJ2-3	ASSQRPDYDTQY
TRBV9	TRBJ2-1	ASSPRTSGSYEQF
TRBV7-2	TRBJ2-3	ASSPSGRAGTQY
TRBV18	TRBJ2-6	ASSADSGANVLT
TRBV28	TRBJ1-5	ASREGAGNQPQH
TRBV28	TRBJ2-7	ASSPGGGGTYEQY
TRBV6-5	TRBJ1-1	ASSLQGNTEAF
TRBV15	TRBJ2-7	ATSRPPRGYEQY
TRBV28	TRBJ1-5	ASQTHARDGGGQPQH
TRBV6-5	TRBJ1-1	ASNYDRNPTEAF
TRBV11-2	TRBJ1-3	ASSLGPSGNTIY
TRBV30	TRBJ2-7	AWSGASEQY
TRBV10-3	TRBJ2-5	AISRGLAGGTGETQY
TRBV7-9	TRBJ1-2	ASSRQGFYGYT
TRBV1	TRBJ2-7	TSSPGHEQY
TRBV10-3	TRBJ1-4	AISERAPGEKLF
TRBV18	TRBJ1-6	ASSPRTGENSPLH
TRBV7-2	TRBJ1-2	ASSLGGEGDYGYT
TRBV7-3	TRBJ1-2	ASSLSGTGPYGYT
TRBV4-3	TRBJ2-1	ASSRRLAGGVNEQF
TRBV11-2	TRBJ2-7	ASTLWDRGLGEQY
TRBV18	TRBJ1-3	ASSPGLLLGGNTIY
TRBV6-5	TRBJ1-3	AGGSPGNTIY
TRBV5-1	TRBJ2-7	ASSLVGGGPGSYEQY
TRBV9	TRBJ1-6	ASSVGGDSPLH
TRBV19	TRBJ1-2	ASTAGLYGYT
TRBV3-1/TRBV3-2	TRBJ2-1	ASSQPGGYNEQF
TRBV30	TRBJ2-5	AWSPVGQETQY
TRBV28	TRBJ2-7	ASSLMTRGSPYEQY
TRBV19	TRBJ1-1	ASSMGRRGTEAF
TRBV5-1	TRBJ2-7	ASRQGGGPGEQY
TRBV18	TRBJ1-4	ASSPPGGEGNEKLF
TRBV7-9	TRBJ1-2	ASSSTSLGGAGGYT
TRBV4-3	TRBJ2-3	ASSQDLLGLNTQY
TRBV6-5	TRBJ2-5	ASSRGPETQY
TRBV20-1	TRBJ2-5	SATRETQY
TRBV3-1/TRBV3-2	TRBJ1-4	ASSHRQGTEKLF
TRBV5-5	TRBJ1-2	ASSSHGGRDYGYT
TRBV7-2	TRBJ2-1	ASTLGRGFTNEQF
TRBV7-3	TRBJ1-1	ASSSQPGQNTEAF
TRBV30	TRBJ1-5	AWSVGDRGYQPQH
TRBV19	TRBJ2-5	ASTTGTGSETQY
TRBV6-2/TRBV6-3	TRBJ2-3	ASSENGRSDTQY
TRBV3-1/TRBV3-2	TRBJ1-5	ASSQLGIGGQPQH
TRBV9	TRBJ2-3	ASSVVGRGTDTQY
TRBV19	TRBJ2-1	ASSPSSGNSYNEQF
TRBV10-1	TRBJ1-6	ASNTGNSPLH
TRBV15	TRBJ2-2	ATSRGSGRPNTGELF
TRBV29-1	TRBJ1-5	SVTNQGQPQH
TRBV7-9	TRBJ1-1	ASSLGGGGFGWNTEAF
TRBV4-1	TRBJ1-4	ASSPLTGGGKLF